This T cell receptor (beta chain) was recovered during a study of CD8 T cells in ankylosing spondylitis. Germline loops: CDR1 LGHDT, CDR2 YNNKEL (reference sequence). V was pared by 3 bases and J by 10 bases, with 13 bases between. There are 13 residues in the CDR3. Making use of molecular barcodes, quantitative 5'-RACE generated TCR beta libraries. TCRdb ran MiXCR on the 5' RACE reads and lists one entry per CDR3 protein. Of roughly 700,000 distinct CDR3 sequences listed, 15% to 20% were seen once; the top ten hold around 20%. Concerning this clonotype itself: Its antigen is undetermined.

Study-wide findings and caveats: CD8+ disease-linked clones were present at relatively low frequencies in blood. Significant enrichment of disease-linked clones was reported in matched ankylosing spondylitis synovial fluid. Earlier studies detected some motif variants in reactive arthritis synovial fluid and blood. Seemingly distinctive of ankylosing spondylitis blood was a TCR beta motif formed by eight highly homologous variants.

The source is a male donor with ankylosing spondylitis. The rearrangement joins TRBV3-1 to TRBJ2-1, with D possibly TRBD1 on 5 matching bases. Material for sequencing was blood, either unsorted or a sorted T cell fraction (not recorded which). CDR3 coding DNA: TGTGCCAGCAGCCAGGGGCCTCGCGGAGAGCAGTTCTTC. This codes for CASSQGPRGEQFF.